This TCR beta chain was sequenced during a study of blood T cell repertoires in COVID-19. Study-level background: Nucleic acid was either cDNA or gDNA, and it came from T cells, B-cell-depleted T cells, or PBMCs.

CDR1 and CDR2 (germline): SGHRS, YFSETQ. V was pared by 0 bases and J by 4 bases, with 3 bases of the junction left unmatched. The CDR3 has 14 amino acids. This clone was seen a single time. Assay: immunoSEQ multiplex PCR; the TCRdb copy retains only in-frame clones and omits some. The repertoire holds approximately 270,000 clones, with 70% to 90% as singletons. The source is a woman aged 25 to 39 with COVID-19, enrolled during active disease. The sample was peripheral blood. The V call is TRBV5-1, the J call TRBJ2-7, with TRBD1 matching over 8 bases. The CDR3 coding sequence is TGCGCCAGCAGCTTGGGACAGGGGCAGTACGAGCAGTACTTC. Protein product: CASSLGQGQYEQYF.